The 20 T cell receptor beta chains below all came from one sample that was sequenced in a study of blood T cells in healthy people across ages. A second about 7 to 11 cycle PCR used barcoded and J-beta primers. A single record per CDR3 protein comes from TCRdb applying MiXCR to the 5' RACE reads. The sample has about 1.5 million distinct CDR3 sequences, about 45% seen once. The sample consisted of blood. These receptors were taken from a woman between 18 and 29 years old in good health.

This clonotype has a handful of counts. The rearrangement links TRBV12-3 or TRBV12-4 to TRBJ2-3, with 14 bases aligning to TRBD2. The CDR3 spans 18 residues. Trimming cost V 7 bases and J 1 base; bases outside gene matches: 10. This CDR3 is CASMTSGRAARGTDTQYF. The DNA for the CDR3 is TGTGCCAGCATGACTAGCGGGAGGGCCGCTCGTGGCACAGATACGCAGTATTTT.

This clonotype occurred many times. The chain couples TRBV7-9 to TRBJ2-1; D gene uncertain. The CDR3 totals 14 residues. The V gene lost 5 bases and the J gene lost 5 bases, with 13 bases spanning the gap. CDR1 SEHNR and CDR2 FQNEAQ come from the germline V gene (reference sequence). The CDR3: CASSPADGHNEQFF. The CDR3 nucleotides read TGTGCCAGCAGCCCCGCCGACGGACACAATGAGCAGTTCTTC.

This clonotype was observed a handful of times. V gene TRBV3-1 combines with J gene TRBJ1-5; maybe TRBD1 (6 bases). Germline V gene data show CDR1 as LGHDT and CDR2 as YNNKEL (reference sequence). The CDR3 loop spans 13 amino acids. V lost 4 bases and J lost 7, with 11 bases in between. The CDR3 protein is CASSRQVGQPQHF. CDR3 DNA sequence: TGTGCCAGCAGCCGACAGGTAGGGCAGCCCCAGCATTTT.

This clonotype has a count of ten or more. V usage is TRBV7-8 and J usage is TRBJ2-1, with a weak D call TRBD2 (7 bases). Germline CDR1 reads SGHVS; CDR2 reads FQNEAQ. V was pared by 1 base and J by 2 bases, with 12 bases between. The CDR3 has 16 residues. DNA for the CDR3: TGTGCCAGCAGCTTAGTGGGGGGGGCCACCTACAATGAGCAGTTCTTC. Translating it yields CASSLVGGATYNEQFF.

The chain carries TRBV9 and TRBJ2-5; tentative D call: TRBD1 (5 bases). This CDR3 is built from 13 residues. CDR1 is SGDLS and CDR2 is YYNGEE in the germline V gene. The V end lost 2 bases, the J end lost 11 bases, and 16 bases lay between the germline ends. CDR3 bases: TGTGCCAGCAGCGTCCAGGGTAGAGATGAGCAGTACTTC. Its protein product is CASSVQGRDEQYF.

The chain joins TRBV4-3 to TRBJ2-6; no reliable D call. This CDR3 comprises 16 residues. Trimming shortened V by 1 base and J by 2 bases, and 9 bases separated the two germline ends. Germline values: CDR1 LGHNA, CDR2 YSLEER. This CDR3 is CASSQVVGTGANVLTF. The CDR3 DNA reads as TGCGCCAGCAGCCAAGTTGTAGGTACTGGGGCCAACGTCCTGACTTTC.

The chain links TRBV3-1 to TRBJ1-4; TRBD1 is a possible D gene (5 bases). Per the germline V gene, CDR1 is LGHDT and CDR2 is YNNKEL (reference sequence). The CDR3 is made up of 18 amino acids. Deletions cut 3 bases from V and 1 base from J, with 18 bases between. In nucleotides, the CDR3 is TGTGCCAGCAGCCAGGGGACCTACCGTGGAGGAACTAATGAAAAACTGTTTTTT. This encodes CASSQGTYRGGTNEKLFF.

The chain uses TRBV12-3 or TRBV12-4 and TRBJ1-2, with D tentatively TRBD1 (5 bases). The CDR3 extends over 16 amino acids. The V end lost 6 bases, the J end lost 2 bases, and 19 bases lay between the germline ends. CDR3 sequence (DNA): TGTGCCAGCAGACTAAACGGGGACGGTCGGAACTATGGCTACACCTTC. Residues: CASRLNGDGRNYGYTF.

The chain carries TRBV15 and TRBJ2-3; 11 nucleotides line up with TRBD2. The V gene end was trimmed by 0 bases and the J gene end by 0 bases; junction bases not matched to a gene: 11. The CDR3 is 20 amino acids. Germline V lookup: CDR1 LNHNV, CDR2 YYDKDF (reference sequence). The CDR3 DNA is TGTGCCACCAGCAGAGATCAGACTAGCGGGAAACACCCTAGCACAGATACGCAGTATTTT. Protein product: CATSRDQTSGKHPSTDTQYF.

With respect to this clonotype: This may come from a read error, since a much larger clone is one base off. This chain uses TRBV10-2 with TRBJ2-3; no definite D call. CDR3 length: 15 residues. Per the germline V gene, CDR1 is WSHSY and CDR2 is SAAADI. The CDR3 nucleotides read TGCGCCAGCAGTGGACGCGGACGGAACACAGATACGCGGTATTTT. This sequence encodes CASSGRGRNTDTRYF.

The rearrangement joins TRBV20-1 to TRBJ2-1; possibly TRBD2 for D (6 bases). Trimming left V 0 bases short and J 2 bases short, with 14 bases between. The CDR3 loop spans 16 amino acids. Per germline, CDR1 DFQATT and CDR2 SNEGSKA (reference sequence). CDR3 sequence reads: CSARDRWRGPYNEQFF. CDR3 DNA: TGCAGTGCTAGAGATAGGTGGCGGGGCCCCTACAATGAGCAGTTCTTC.

This rearrangement joins TRBV15 to TRBJ2-1; D not resolved. V lost 3 bases, J lost 4 bases, and 13 bases lay in between. The CDR3 is 15 amino acids. Per the germline V gene, CDR1 is LNHNV and CDR2 is YYDKDF (reference sequence). Written as DNA, the CDR3 is TGTGCCACCAGCAGCGTGGTAAAACATTACAATGAGCAGTTCTTC. Translating gives CATSSVVKHYNEQFF.

This rearrangement joins TRBV28 to TRBJ2-1; D might be TRBD1 or TRBD2, each matching 6 bases. Germline CDR1 reads MDHEN; CDR2 reads SYDVKM. The CDR3 is 17 residues long. The V and J ends lost 10 bases and 4 bases respectively, with 26 bases between them. CDR3 sequence: CATSGGEVKGGYNEQFF. In nucleotides, the CDR3 is TGTGCCACCTCCGGTGGGGAGGTAAAGGGGGGTTACAATGAGCAGTTCTTC.

This chain links TRBV20-1 with TRBJ2-7; TRBD2 matches at 7 bases. Trimming removed 1 base from V and 2 bases from J; junction bases left unmatched: 11. The CDR3 is 16 amino acids. Germline V gene data show CDR1 as DFQATT and CDR2 as SNEGSKA (reference sequence). The CDR3 loop is CSARGYRLAEAYEQYF. As DNA, the CDR3 is TGCAGTGCTAGAGGGTATAGGCTAGCGGAAGCCTACGAGCAGTACTTC.

This clonotype was seen only a few times. The rearrangement joins TRBV20-1 to TRBJ2-5; 9 bases agree with TRBD2. The V and J ends lost 3 bases and 0 bases, in that order; junction bases with no gene match: 2. Germline V gives CDR1 DFQATT, CDR2 SNEGSKA (reference sequence). This CDR3 is built from 14 residues. The CDR3 loop reads CSASPSGDQETQYF. Written as DNA, the CDR3 is TGCAGTGCTAGCCCTAGCGGGGACCAAGAGACCCAGTACTTC.

The chain is built from TRBV20-1 and TRBJ2-1; TRBD2 aligns across 10 bases. Looked up from germline, CDR1 is DFQATT and CDR2 is SNEGSKA (reference sequence). V lost 2 bases and J lost 1; bases outside the gene matches: 5. The CDR3 consists of 16 residues. The CDR3: CSARSKAGGSYNEQFF. The CDR3 DNA reads TGCAGTGCTAGATCTAAAGCGGGAGGGTCCTACAATGAGCAGTTCTTC.

J is TRBJ2-5 and V is TRBV20-1, with 13 bases lining up with TRBD2. There are 16 residues in the CDR3. V shed 5 bases, J shed 11 bases, and the junction held 17 bases outside the gene matches. The germline V gene has CDR1 DFQATT and CDR2 SNEGSKA (reference sequence). CDR3 region: CSAQGLAGAAYNEQYF. Here the CDR3 DNA reads TGCAGTGCTCAAGGACTAGCGGGGGCCGCCTACAATGAGCAGTACTTC.

This clonotype was observed a handful of times. This sequence joins TRBV10-1 and TRBJ2-7; the D is unclear. V lost 6 bases and J lost 5, with 8 bases in between. CDR1 is WNHNN, CDR2 SYGVQD, per germline (reference sequence). The CDR3 length is 11 residues. The CDR3 here is CASSPPDEQYF. As DNA, the CDR3 is TGCGCCAGCAGCCCCCCGGACGAGCAGTACTTC.

V usage is TRBV20-1 and J usage is TRBJ2-5; 9 positions match TRBD1. The CDR3 length is 15 residues. Trimming at V came to 3 bases and at J to 0 bases, leaving 5 bases not matched to a gene. Germline V gives CDR1 DFQATT, CDR2 SNEGSKA (reference sequence). The CDR3, as DNA: TGCAGTGCTAGCGGGACAGGGACTTACCAAGAGACCCAGTACTTC. This translates into CSASGTGTYQETQYF.

The rearrangement uses TRBV13 and TRBJ2-7; D gene uncertain. The germline CDR1 and CDR2 sequences are PRHDT and FYEKMQ (reference sequence). This CDR3 is built from 13 residues. V lost 2 bases, J lost 3 bases, and 8 bases lay in between. The CDR3 region has the DNA TGTGCCAGCAGCTTATGGCCGGACTACGAGCAGTACTTC. Its protein product is CASSLWPDYEQYF.